The clone carrying this TCR beta chain was seen a single time. Its cognate antigen is unknown. The data originate from a study of T cells in Graves' hyperthyroidism and ophthalmopathy. Germline lookup yields CDR1 DFQATT and CDR2 SNEGSKA (reference sequence). The CDR3 contains 14 residues. Trimming cost V 0 bases and J 6 bases; bases outside gene matches: 2. Amplified TCR beta CDR3 regions came from RNA transcripts. HTBI primers were employed in a first-round RT-PCR of the TCR CDR3. TCRdb ran MiXCR on the multiplex PCR reads and lists one entry per CDR3 protein. The sample consists of around 580,000 distinct CDR3 sequences, roughly a sixth of them appearing once. Overall study results and limits: A model of 13 V-J features distinguished ophthalmopathy from stable hyperthyroidism.

Hyperthyroidism patients were newly diagnosed, had disease duration under 2 months, and were aged 18 to 65 years. Investigators excluded patients with uncontrolled infection, other autoimmune disease, pregnancy or lactation. The TCR comes from a woman younger than 35 with Graves' hyperthyroidism. The chain links TRBV20-1 to TRBJ1-4; 9 nucleotides line up with TRBD1. The specimen sequenced was blood. The CDR3 nucleotides are TGCAGTGCTAGAGACGACAGGGGGGATGAAAAACTGTTTTTT. Its protein is CSARDDRGDEKLFF.